The clone carrying this TCR beta chain has ten or more counts. Germline loops: CDR1 MNHNS, CDR2 SASEGT. The CDR3 loop spans 17 amino acids. V gave up 8 bases and J gave up 1 base; unmatched junction bases: 11. The record originates from a study of T cells in Graves' hyperthyroidism and ophthalmopathy. There were TCR beta CDR3 regions amplified from RNA transcripts. First-round RT-PCR of the TCR CDR3 relied on the HTBI primer set. TCRdb re-derived calls from the multiplex PCR reads in MiXCR, one entry per CDR3 protein. The sample yields about 690,000 distinct CDR3 sequences, around a sixth seen once. The sequence was obtained from a man over 45 with Graves' hyperthyroidism. The sequenced sample was blood. This sequence joins TRBV6-1 and TRBJ2-5; TRBD2 aligns across 12 bases. The CDR3: CASLLLAGGYLQETQYF. CDR3 nucleotide sequence: TGTGCCAGCCTTCTACTAGCGGGAGGATATCTCCAAGAGACCCAGTACTTC.